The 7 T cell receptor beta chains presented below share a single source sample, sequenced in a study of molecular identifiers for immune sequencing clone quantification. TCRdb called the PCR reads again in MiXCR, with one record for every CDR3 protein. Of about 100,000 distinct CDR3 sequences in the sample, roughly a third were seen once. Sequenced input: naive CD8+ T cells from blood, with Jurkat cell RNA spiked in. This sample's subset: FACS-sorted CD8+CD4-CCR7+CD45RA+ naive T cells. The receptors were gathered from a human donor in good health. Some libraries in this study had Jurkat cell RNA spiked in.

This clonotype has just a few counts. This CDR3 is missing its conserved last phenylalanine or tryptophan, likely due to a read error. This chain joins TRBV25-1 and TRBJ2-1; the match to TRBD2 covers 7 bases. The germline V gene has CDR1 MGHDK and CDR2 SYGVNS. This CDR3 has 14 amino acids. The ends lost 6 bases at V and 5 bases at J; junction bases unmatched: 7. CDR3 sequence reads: CASSPGLFNNEQFL. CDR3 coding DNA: TGTGCCAGCAGCCCGGGACTATTTAACAATGAGCAGTTCCTC.

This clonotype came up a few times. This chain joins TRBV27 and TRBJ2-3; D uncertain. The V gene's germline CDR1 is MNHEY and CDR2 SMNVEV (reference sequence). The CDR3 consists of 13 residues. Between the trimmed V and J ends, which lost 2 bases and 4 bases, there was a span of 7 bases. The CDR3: CASSLIVADTQYF. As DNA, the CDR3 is TGTGCCAGCAGTTTAATCGTCGCAGATACGCAGTATTTT.

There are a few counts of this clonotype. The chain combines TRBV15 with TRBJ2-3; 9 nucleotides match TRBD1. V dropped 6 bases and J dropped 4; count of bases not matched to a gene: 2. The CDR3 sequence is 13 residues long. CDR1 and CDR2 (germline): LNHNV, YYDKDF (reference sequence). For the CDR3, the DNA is TGTGCCACCAGTGGGGACAGGGCAGATACGCAGTATTTT. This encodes CATSGDRADTQYF. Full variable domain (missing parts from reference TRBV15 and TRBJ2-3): DAMVIQNPRYQVTQFGKPVTLSCSQTLNHNVMYWYQQKSSQAPKLLFHYYDKDFNNEADTPDNFQSRRPNTSFCFLDIRSPGLGDTAMYLCATSGDRADTQYFGPGTRLTVL.

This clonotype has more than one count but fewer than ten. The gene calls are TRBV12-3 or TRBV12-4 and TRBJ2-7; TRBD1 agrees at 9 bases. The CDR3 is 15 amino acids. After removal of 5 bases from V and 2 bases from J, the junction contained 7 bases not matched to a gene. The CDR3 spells CASSGGTGSAYEQYF. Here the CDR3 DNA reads TGTGCCAGCAGTGGCGGGACAGGGTCAGCCTACGAGCAGTACTTC.

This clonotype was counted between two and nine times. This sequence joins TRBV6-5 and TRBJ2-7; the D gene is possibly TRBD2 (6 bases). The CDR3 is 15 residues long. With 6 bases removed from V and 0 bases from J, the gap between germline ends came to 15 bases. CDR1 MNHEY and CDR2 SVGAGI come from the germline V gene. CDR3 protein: CASSRRDGSSYEQYF. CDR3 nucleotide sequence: TGTGCCAGCAGCCGCCGGGACGGGAGCTCCTACGAGCAGTACTTC.

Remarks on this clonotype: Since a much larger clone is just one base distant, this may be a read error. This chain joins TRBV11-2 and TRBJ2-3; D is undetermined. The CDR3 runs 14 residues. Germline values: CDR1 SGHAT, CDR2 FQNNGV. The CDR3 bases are TGTGCCAGCAGCTTGGGCAGGAATACAGATACGCGGTATTTT. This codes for CASSLGRNTDTRYF.

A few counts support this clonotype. The CDR3 here is CASSAEGQGNQYF. CDR3 DNA: TGTGCCAGCAGCGCCGAGGGACAGGGGAATCAGTACTTC. The genes are TRBV9 and TRBJ2-7, with 10 bases aligning to TRBD1. The germline V gene encodes CDR1 SGDLS and CDR2 YYNGEE. Trimming took 3 bases from V and 10 from J; bases not matched to a gene: 7. The CDR3 runs 13 residues.